One sample yielded the 16 T cell receptor beta chains listed below, sequenced in a study of control samples from healthy donors and cancer patients. Some clones are missing from TCRdb's copy, which holds only in-frame ones; the method was immunoSEQ multiplex PCR. The data show about 40,000 clones, 87% seen once. What was sequenced was PBMCs. These receptors were obtained from a woman between 55 and 75 years old with lung cancer.

The chain carries TRBV3-1 (or the pseudogene TRBV3-2) and TRBJ2-7; tentatively, D is TRBD1 (6 bases). This CDR3 contains 14 residues. Germline-derived CDR1 and CDR2 are LGHDT and YNNKEL (reference sequence). The germline V and J ends were trimmed by 4 bases and 7 bases, with 17 bases remaining between them. The CDR3 spells CASSPRDTRGEQYF. CDR3 bases: TGTGCCAGCAGCCCCCGGGACACCCGCGGGGAGCAGTACTTC.

The chain employs TRBV12-5 and TRBJ2-1; 8 nucleotides line up with TRBD1. Trimming removed 1 base from V and 8 bases from J; junction bases left unmatched: 4. CDR1 and CDR2 from the germline V gene are LGHNT and FRNRAP. The CDR3 sequence is 14 residues long. The CDR3 region has the DNA TGTGCTAGTGGTTTGGAGACAGGGGTGCATGAGCAGTTCTTC. It translates to CASGLETGVHEQFF.

This chain connects TRBV27 to TRBJ2-1; D remains unclear. This CDR3 has 14 residues. Germline V CDR1 and CDR2: MNHEY, SMNVEV (reference sequence). Trimming stripped 3 bases from V and 2 bases from J, with 8 bases between. The CDR3 bases are TGTGCCAGCAGTTTCCTAGGCCCCTACAATGAGCAGTTCTTC. It translates to CASSFLGPYNEQFF.

The V call is TRBV28, the J call TRBJ2-1; D is undetermined. CDR3 size: 12 residues. V was clipped by 4 bases and J by 15 bases, with 16 bases between them. Germline V gives CDR1 MDHEN, CDR2 SYDVKM. In DNA form, the CDR3 reads TGTGCCAGCAGTTCCCTTTTCGAGGCCCTGTTCTTC. Protein: CASSSLFEALFF.

V gene TRBV9 combines with J gene TRBJ1-1; tentative D call: TRBD1 (5 bases). Per the germline V gene, CDR1 is SGDLS and CDR2 is YYNGEE. The CDR3 extends over 13 amino acids. The V and J ends lost 1 base and 8 bases respectively, with 12 bases between them. This CDR3 is CASSVNPGTEAFF. DNA of the CDR3: TGTGCCAGCAGCGTAAACCCCGGGACGGAAGCTTTCTTT.

The sample holds a few counts of this clone. V gene TRBV19 combines with J gene TRBJ2-3; 7 nucleotides line up with TRBD1. The trim removed 4 bases at V and 1 base at J, leaving 8 bases unmatched. The CDR3 totals 16 residues. CDR1 and CDR2 (germline): LNHDA, SQIVND (reference sequence). The CDR3 DNA reads as TGTGCCAGTAGTACCCTGTCGAGGGGGCGCACAGATACGCAGTATTTT. Translating gives CASSTLSRGRTDTQYF.

The chain recombines TRBV7-3 with TRBJ2-5, with D hard to call. Looked up from germline, CDR1 is SGHTA and CDR2 is FQGTGA. The V end was cut by 2 bases, the J end by 1 base, with 8 bases between. The CDR3 totals 14 residues. The CDR3 sequence: CASSLDGPQETQYF. The CDR3, as DNA: TGTGCCAGCAGCTTAGACGGCCCCCAAGAGACCCAGTACTTC.

The chain has TRBV7-2 and TRBJ2-1, with TRBD2 matching 10 bases. In germline, CDR1 is SGHTA, CDR2 FQGNSA. The V segment lost 0 bases and the J segment 5 bases; nucleotides outside the gene matches: 10. This CDR3 has 18 amino acids. CDR3 sequence: CASSLALSTSGKNNEQFF. The DNA of the CDR3 is TGTGCCAGCAGCTTAGCGCTCAGTACTAGCGGGAAAAACAATGAGCAGTTCTTC.

J is TRBJ1-1 and V is TRBV7-7; D might be TRBD1 (5 bases). The CDR3 is made up of 18 amino acids. Germline lookup yields CDR1 SSHAT and CDR2 FNYEAQ (reference sequence). Trimming removed 5 bases from V and 1 base from J, with 23 bases in between. CDR3 bases: TGTGCCAGCAGCCCCCCCTCGCCAGGGTATACCCGGAACACTGAAGCTTTCTTT. Protein product: CASSPPSPGYTRNTEAFF.

This clone was counted once. The J gene is TRBJ2-7, the V gene TRBV10-3; 12 positions agree with TRBD2. This CDR3 is built from 15 residues. The germline gives CDR1 ENHRY, CDR2 SYGVKD. Germline trimming cut 3 bases from V and 3 bases from J; bases unmatched to any gene: 3. In DNA, the CDR3 is TGTGCCATCAGTGAAACTAGCGGGGGGAGCTACGAGCAGTACTTC. This translates into CAISETSGGSYEQYF.

This clone has a handful of counts. The chain links TRBV5-1 to TRBJ1-2; TRBD1 agrees at 8 bases. Germline CDR1 and CDR2: SGHRS and YFSETQ. The ends lost 3 bases at V and 8 bases at J; junction bases unmatched: 12. The CDR3 is made up of 15 amino acids. As DNA, the CDR3 is TGCGCCAGCAGCTCGGAATTTCAGGGGGCTAAGGGCTACACCTTC. Its protein product is CASSSEFQGAKGYTF.

The V and J genes are TRBV13 and TRBJ1-3, with a tentative D call TRBD1 (6 bases). This CDR3 has 16 amino acids. Germline lookup yields CDR1 PRHDT and CDR2 FYEKMQ (reference sequence). The ends were cut back, 4 bases at V and 0 bases at J, with 13 bases in the middle. The CDR3 DNA reads as TGTGCCAGCAGCTCCACAGGGAGCCACTCTGGAAACACCATATATTTT. Amino acid sequence: CASSSTGSHSGNTIYF.

CDR3 DNA: TGCGCCAGCAGCCAAGAGGTGGGGGAGAGCACAGATACGCAGTATTTT. This encodes CASSQEVGESTDTQYF. The chain has TRBV4-3 and TRBJ2-3; D is perhaps TRBD1 or TRBD2 (5 bases each). CDR1 and CDR2 (germline): LGHNA, YSLEER. The CDR3 consists of 16 residues. V dropped 0 bases and J dropped 0 bases, with 10 bases sitting between them.

This chain links TRBV25-1 with TRBJ1-5, with unresolved D. The ends were cut back, 5 bases at V and 7 bases at J, with 12 bases in the middle. This CDR3 is 13 amino acids long. Germline lookup yields CDR1 MGHDK and CDR2 SYGVNS. Written as DNA, the CDR3 is TGTGCCAGCAGTTCTCTCCCGGGGCAGCCCCAGCATTTT. Its protein product is CASSSLPGQPQHF. Full variable domain (remainder filled in from reference TRBV25-1 and TRBJ1-5): EADIYQTPRYLVIGTGKKITLECSQTMGHDKMYWYQQDPGMELHLIHYSYGVNSTEKGDLSSESTVSRIRTEHFPLTLESARPSHTSQYLCASSSLPGQPQHFGDGTRLSIL.

The chain has TRBV7-2 and TRBJ2-4; possibly TRBD1 or TRBD2 for D (6 bases each). The CDR3 contains 16 residues. The V end lost 1 base, the J end lost 6 bases, and 16 bases lay between the germline ends. Germline lookup yields CDR1 SGHTA and CDR2 FQGNSA. The CDR3 reads CASSLGTGKGGNIQYF. CDR3 coding DNA: TGTGCCAGCAGCTTAGGGACCGGGAAGGGGGGAAACATTCAGTACTTC.

The chain carries TRBV11-3 and TRBJ2-5, with 13 bases aligning to TRBD2. Losses at the gene ends were 3 bases for V and 6 bases for J; bases not matched to a gene: 4. CDR3 size: 15 residues. Germline CDR1 reads SGHNT; CDR2 reads YENEEA. CDR3 protein: CASSLGLAGLKTQYF. As DNA, the CDR3 is TGTGCCAGCAGCTTGGGACTAGCGGGGTTAAAGACCCAGTACTTC.